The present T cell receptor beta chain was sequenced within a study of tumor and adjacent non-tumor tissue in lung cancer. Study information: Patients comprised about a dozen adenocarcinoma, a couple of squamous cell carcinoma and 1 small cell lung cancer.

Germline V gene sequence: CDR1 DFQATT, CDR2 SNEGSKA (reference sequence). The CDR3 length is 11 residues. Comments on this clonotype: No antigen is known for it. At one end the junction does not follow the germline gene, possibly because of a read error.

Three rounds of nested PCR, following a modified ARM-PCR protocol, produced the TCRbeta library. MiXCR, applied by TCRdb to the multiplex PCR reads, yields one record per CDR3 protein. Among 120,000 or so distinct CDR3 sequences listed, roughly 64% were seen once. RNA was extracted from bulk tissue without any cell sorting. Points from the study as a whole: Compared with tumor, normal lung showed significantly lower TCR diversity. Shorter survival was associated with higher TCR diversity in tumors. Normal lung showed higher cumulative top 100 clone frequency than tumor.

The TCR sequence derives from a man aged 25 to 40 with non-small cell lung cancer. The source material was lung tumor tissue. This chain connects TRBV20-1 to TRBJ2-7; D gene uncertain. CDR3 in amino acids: CIANPNGEQYF. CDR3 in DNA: TGCATTGCTAACCCAAATGGCGAGCAATACTTC.